The entry that follows covers one T cell receptor beta chain sequence. This entry is derived from a study of blood T cell repertoires in COVID-19. V gave up 5 bases and J gave up 7 bases; unmatched junction bases: 11. The CDR3 sequence is 16 residues long. CDR1 and CDR2 (germline): LNHNV, YYDKDF (reference sequence). The method was immunoSEQ multiplex PCR; TCRdb's version includes in-frame clones alone and lacks a portion of them. Seen here are 150,000 to 200,000 clones, 65% to 85% observed once, and the top ten hold 5.2%. This chain links TRBV15 with TRBJ2-2, with 9 positions matching TRBD2. Sequences were obtained from peripheral blood. The sequence was obtained from a woman in her 30s with acute or convalescent COVID-19. CDR3 loop: CATSLAGSGRHGELFF. Written as DNA, the CDR3 is TGTGCCACCAGCCTCGCGGGTAGCGGGAGACACGGGGAGCTGTTTTTT. The whole variable domain, remainder taken from reference TRBV15 and TRBJ2-2, is DAMVIQNPRYQVTQFGKPVTLSCSQTLNHNVMYWYQQKSSQAPKLLFHYYDKDFNNEADTPDNFQSRRPNTSFCFLDIRSPGLGDTAMYLCATSLAGSGRHGELFFGEGSRLTVL.